The rows below give T cell receptor beta chains drawn from one sample of a study of blood T cell repertoires in COVID-19. Libraries were prepared by immunoSEQ multiplex PCR; TCRdb keeps only in-frame clonotypes and omits some of them. The table has about 190,000 clones, about 86% seen once; the top ten hold approximately 15%. The sequencing sample was made of peripheral blood. These TCRs come from a man aged 25-45 years with active or convalescent COVID-19. Each CDR3 is given with its conserved first and last residue. The size entry is marked missing in some rows and otherwise reads once, few, many or a size class.

clone_size: once
v_call: TRBV7-9
cdr3_aa: CASSSPGLITEAFF

clone_size: .
v_call: TRBV6-4
cdr3_aa: CASSGTSGSYNEQFF

clone_size: .
v_call: TRBV12-3/TRBV12-4
cdr3_aa: CASSLGRRETQYF

clone_size: .
v_call: TRBV7-3
cdr3_aa: CASSPTGGSNQPQHF

clone_size: few
v_call: TRBV10-3
cdr3_aa: CAISDRGGAGRNTIYF

clone_size: .
v_call: TRBV5-4
cdr3_aa: CASSSPGLLSGTQYF

clone_size: .
v_call: TRBV5-1
cdr3_aa: CASSTSGQVNTEAFF

clone_size: .
v_call: TRBV19
cdr3_aa: CASSPRALMNTEAFF

clone_size: .
v_call: TRBV2
cdr3_aa: CASSEWLAGTIAKNIQYF

clone_size: .
v_call: TRBV30
cdr3_aa: CAWRPGLDTTGELFF